The source of this T cell receptor beta chain is a study of T cell responses to AZD1222 COVID-19 vaccine (dated by TCRdb to about 2021). For context, the study as a whole: A total of 230 to 250 trial participants underwent TCR sequencing, of whom around 200 received two doses of AZD1222 and about 25 received two doses of the MenACWY control vaccine. Trial participants were enrolled by age into 18-55, 56-69 and 70-plus year subgroups, with roughly 150, 30 and 60 TCR-sequenced participants respectively. General conclusions and limits of the study: Only five or six AZD1222 recipients were SARS-CoV-2 seropositive at baseline, limiting conclusions about previously exposed vaccinees. The vaccine-associated CD4 TCRs covered the entire spike protein, and the dominant responses fell in regions 160-218 and 743-854. Participants were mostly white British and included more females than males, and it was suggested by the authors that clonal diversity may have been underestimated. In the small 56-69-year group, the increase in depth fell short of significance, most likely because of low power. Nearly half of unique spike-specific TCRs reportedly recognized epitopes outside regions mutated in the B.1.351 and B.1.1.7 variants. No day 14 peak-response samples were available, so repertoires were characterized only after the peak T cell response. After two AZD1222 doses, both the breadth and the depth of spike-specific TCRs were significantly higher than at day 0 and than in MenACWY recipients.

On this clone itself: No antigen is known for it. No much larger clone is present one base from it, and per-base qualities are unavailable.

The CDR3 regions of human TCRbeta chains were subjected to immunosequencing. The paper's processing steps were these. Repertoire TCRs were checked for matches against a reference library of SARS-CoV-2-specific TCRs that had been generated using the MIRA antigen-specificity platform. Breadth was defined as the fraction of unique TCRs that were SARS-CoV-2-associated. Depth was defined as the fraction of total T cells that were SARS-CoV-2-associated. Using the MIRA data, every spike-specific TCR was mapped to the spike region that the TCR reacted to and assigned to either a CD4 or a CD8 class. Log10-transformed breadth and depth values were compared by one-way ANOVA with Sidak's multiple comparisons tests. What TCRdb holds here is the immuneACCESS table cut down to in-frame rearrangements. Part of the clones is not present; checked against another copy, under half of the missing clones reflect an unresolved V gene, and the others are unexplained. That table is the source of V, J and clone size, and D and trimming were worked out from the DNA. The sample includes some 110,000 clones, with roughly nine tenths observed a single time. The ten largest account for 44% of the sample.

The time point label of this sample denotes: about 28 days (+/-7) after the second vaccine dose. AZD1222 recipients whose second dose came at about 4 weeks and those whose second dose came at about 12 weeks were combined into one group, since spike-specific TCR depth and breadth did not differ between the two schedules. Vaccinee samples came from UK trials COV001 and COV002, including a single-blind randomized controlled phase 2/3 trial of AZD1222 (ChAdOx1 nCoV-19) in healthy adults. For TCRbeta chain sequencing, PBMC samples were collected from trial participants at day 0 and at day 28 after the second dose. The CDR3 runs 14 residues from the cysteine to the phenylalanine. The kept DNA is CDR3 alone, 42 bases in frame from the first base. Trimming at the junction amounts to 1 base on V and 0 bases on J, and the germline ends lie 10 bases apart. In the germline V gene (reference sequence), CDR1 corresponds to GTSNPN and CDR2 to SVGIG.

The sample consisted of peripheral blood, taken 28 days after the second AZD1222 dose. The chain couples TRBV30 to TRBJ2-7; the best D guess is TRBD2, with 5 bases matching. The TCR sequence derives from an adult who received the AZD1222 COVID-19 vaccine. The CDR3 protein sequence reads: CAWSGSGISYEQYF. The nucleotides read TGTGCCTGGAGTGGATCGGGAATCTCCTACGAGCAGTACTTC. With the portions outside the CDR3 filled from the reference TRBV30 and TRBJ2-7 genes, the complete variable region becomes SQTIHQWPATLVQPVGSPLSLECTVEGTSNPNLYWYRQAAGRGLQLLFYSVGIGQISSEVPQNLSASRPQDRQFILSSKKLLLSDSGFYLCAWSGSGISYEQYFGPGTRLTVT.